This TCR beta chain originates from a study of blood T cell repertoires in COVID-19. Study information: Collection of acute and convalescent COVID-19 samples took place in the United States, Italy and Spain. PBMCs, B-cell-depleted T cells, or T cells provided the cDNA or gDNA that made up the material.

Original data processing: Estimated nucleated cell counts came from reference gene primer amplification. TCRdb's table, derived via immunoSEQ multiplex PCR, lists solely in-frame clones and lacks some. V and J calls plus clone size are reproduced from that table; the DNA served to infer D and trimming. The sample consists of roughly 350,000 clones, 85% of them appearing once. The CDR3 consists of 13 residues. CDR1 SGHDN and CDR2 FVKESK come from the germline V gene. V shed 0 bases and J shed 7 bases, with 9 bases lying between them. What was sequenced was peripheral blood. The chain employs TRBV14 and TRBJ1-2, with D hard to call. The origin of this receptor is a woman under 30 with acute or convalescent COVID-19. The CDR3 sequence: CASSQDMRVGYTF. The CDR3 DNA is TGTGCCAGCAGCCAAGATATGAGGGTTGGCTACACCTTC.